Below, one T cell receptor (beta chain) is given with its context. What it recognizes is unknown. The germline CDR1 and CDR2 sequences are MGHRA and YSYEKL. The CDR3 length is 17 residues. Germline trimming cut 4 bases from V and 6 bases from J; bases unmatched to any gene: 15. The data were taken from a study of vaccination effects on CD4 cells after COVID-19. Sequencing was preceded by expansion of antigen-specific CD4+ T cells with viral peptide pools in the ViraFEST assay. Isolating CD4+ T cells followed more than 9 days of culture. Every participant took two doses of the BNT162b2 or mRNA-1273 vaccine. Profiling relied on immunoSEQ multiplex PCR, and the TCRdb table lists in-frame clones only, not all of them. Found here are tens of thousands of clones, about 74% of them singletons; the top ten hold about 1.6%.

The TCR originated in a human donor who received a COVID-19 vaccine. The chain combines TRBV4-1 with TRBJ2-5; 9 bases line up with TRBD2. The material sequenced was CD4+ T cells from PBMCs cultured with HCoV-229E spike peptides, taken after COVID-19 vaccination. As DNA, the CDR3 is TGCGCCAGCAGCCTCGGGCCAGCTAGCGGGGCGGCACAGACCCAGTACTTC. It yields the protein CASSLGPASGAAQTQYF.